These 3 T cell receptor beta chains were sequenced from one sample in a study of response to subunit inactivated influenza vaccine. One entry per CDR3 protein, called by TCRdb with MiXCR from the RT-PCR reads. The profile shows about 800,000 distinct CDR3 sequences, 21% of them singletons. The sample here was PBMCs from blood, taken 4 to 6 days after vaccination. These TCRs come from a middle-aged man who received an inactivated influenza vaccine.

This chain joins TRBV10-3 and TRBJ2-1, with 7 bases identical to TRBD1. There are 13 residues in the CDR3. Germline CDR1 is ENHRY and CDR2 is SYGVKD. J gave up 4 bases and V 10 bases, and 7 bases lay outside the gene matches. In DNA, the CDR3 is TGTGCCACCCTGGGACAGACTTACAATGAGCAGTTCTTC. Its translation: CATLGQTYNEQFF.

The V call is TRBV28, the J call TRBJ1-5; no clear D gene. Per germline, CDR1 MDHEN and CDR2 SYDVKM. Trimming took off 3 bases at V and 0 bases at J, with 9 bases between the two ends. CDR3 size: 15 residues. The CDR3 protein is CASSFQINSNQPQHF. The CDR3 region has the DNA TGTGCCAGCAGTTTCCAAATTAATAGCAATCAGCCCCAGCATTTT.

This clonotype was counted a few times. This sequence joins TRBV29-1 and TRBJ2-1; 12 bases line up with TRBD2. The CDR3 runs to 15 residues. CDR1 SQVTM and CDR2 ANQGSEA come from the germline V gene. Germline trimming cut 5 bases from V and 8 bases from J; bases unmatched to any gene: 10. The CDR3 DNA follows: TGCAGCGTTTTGAGTGGACTAGCGGGACCATATGAGCAGTTCTTC. Amino acids: CSVLSGLAGPYEQFF.